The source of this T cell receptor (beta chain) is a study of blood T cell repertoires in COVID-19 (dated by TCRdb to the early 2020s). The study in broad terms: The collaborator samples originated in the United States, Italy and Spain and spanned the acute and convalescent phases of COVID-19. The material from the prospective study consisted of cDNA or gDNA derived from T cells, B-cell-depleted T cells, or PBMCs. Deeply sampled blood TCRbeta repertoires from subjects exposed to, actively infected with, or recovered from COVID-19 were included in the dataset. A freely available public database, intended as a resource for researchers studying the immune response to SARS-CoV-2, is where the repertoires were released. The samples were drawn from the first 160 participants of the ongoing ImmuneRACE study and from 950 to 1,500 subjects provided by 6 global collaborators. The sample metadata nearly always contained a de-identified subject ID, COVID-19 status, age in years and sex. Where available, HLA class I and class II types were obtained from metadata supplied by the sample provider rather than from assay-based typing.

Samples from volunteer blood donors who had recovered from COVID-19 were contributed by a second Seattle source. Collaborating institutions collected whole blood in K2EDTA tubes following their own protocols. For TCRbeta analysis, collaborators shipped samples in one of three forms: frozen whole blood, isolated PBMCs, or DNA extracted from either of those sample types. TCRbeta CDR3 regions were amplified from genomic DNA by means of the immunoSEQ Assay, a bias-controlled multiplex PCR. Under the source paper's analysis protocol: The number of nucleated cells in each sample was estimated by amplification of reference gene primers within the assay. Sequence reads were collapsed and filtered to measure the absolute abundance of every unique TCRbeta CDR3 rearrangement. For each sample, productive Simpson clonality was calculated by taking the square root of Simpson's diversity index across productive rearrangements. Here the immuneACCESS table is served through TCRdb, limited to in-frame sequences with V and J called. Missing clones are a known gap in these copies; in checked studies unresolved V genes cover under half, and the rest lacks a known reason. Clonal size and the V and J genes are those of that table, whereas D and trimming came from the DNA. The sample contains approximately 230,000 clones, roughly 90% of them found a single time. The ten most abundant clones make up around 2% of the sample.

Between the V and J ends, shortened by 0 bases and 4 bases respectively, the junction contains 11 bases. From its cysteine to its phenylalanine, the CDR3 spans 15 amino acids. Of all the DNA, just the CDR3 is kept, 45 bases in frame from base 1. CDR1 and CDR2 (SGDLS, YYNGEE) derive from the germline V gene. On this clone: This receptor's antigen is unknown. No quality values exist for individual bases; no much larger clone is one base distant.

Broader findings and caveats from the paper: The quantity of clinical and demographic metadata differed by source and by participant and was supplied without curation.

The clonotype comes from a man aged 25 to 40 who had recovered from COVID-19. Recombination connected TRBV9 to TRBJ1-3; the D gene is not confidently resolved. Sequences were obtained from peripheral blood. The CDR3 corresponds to CASSVDPGNGNTIYF. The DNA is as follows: TGTGCCAGCAGCGTAGATCCGGGGAACGGAAACACCATATATTTT.